These 25 T cell receptor beta chains share one sample of origin, sequenced in a study of response to subunit inactivated influenza vaccine. TCRdb fed the RT-PCR reads into MiXCR, producing one record per CDR3 protein. The sample carries around 480,000 distinct CDR3 sequences, about a tenth recorded once. Sequencing used PBMCs from blood, obtained roughly 45 days after vaccination. These receptors all stem from a man aged 50 or older who received an inactivated influenza vaccine.

This clonotype was seen more than once but under ten times. The chain carries TRBV4-1 and TRBJ2-4, with D perhaps matching TRBD1 (6 bases). V was cut by 0 bases and J by 0 bases, with 12 bases left in between. Looked up from germline, CDR1 is MGHRA and CDR2 is YSYEKL. CDR3 length equals 17 residues. CDR3 in DNA: TGCGCCAGCAGCCAAGACCCAGGGGAGCTAGCCAAAAACATTCAGTACTTC. Translated: CASSQDPGELAKNIQYF.

In its sample, this clonotype was seen a few times. The genes are TRBV7-3 and TRBJ2-1; 9 positions match TRBD2. Germline V gene lookup returns CDR1 SGHTA and CDR2 FQGTGA. Trimming removed 6 bases from V and 2 bases from J; junction bases left unmatched: 8. The CDR3 runs to 16 residues. CDR3 residues: CASSFSGGPPYNEQFF. The CDR3 DNA reads as TGTGCCAGCAGTTTCAGCGGGGGGCCGCCCTACAATGAGCAGTTCTTC.

The chain is built from TRBV12-3 or TRBV12-4 and TRBJ2-5; 9 nucleotides match TRBD2. The V segment lost 10 bases and the J segment 2 bases; nucleotides outside the gene matches: 11. CDR3 size: 15 residues. CDR3 region: CATSAPAGGQETQYF. The CDR3 DNA reads TGTGCCACCTCCGCCCCAGCGGGGGGACAAGAGACCCAGTACTTC.

This clonotype has only a few counts. The chain couples TRBV7-2 to TRBJ1-6, with TRBD1 as a possible D gene (6 bases). The CDR3 consists of 16 residues. In germline, CDR1 is SGHTA, CDR2 FQGNSA. With 2 bases removed from V and 7 bases from J, the gap between germline ends came to 15 bases. This CDR3 is CASSLRSGQANSPLHF. In DNA form, the CDR3 reads TGTGCCAGCAGCTTACGATCGGGACAAGCCAATTCACCCCTCCACTTT.

The chain has TRBV28 and TRBJ1-5; 7 bases map to TRBD1. The length of the CDR3 is 15 residues. Germline CDR1 is MDHEN and CDR2 is SYDVKM. The trim removed 6 bases at V and 5 bases at J, leaving 10 bases unmatched. The CDR3 region is CASRTSSGGHQPQHF. In DNA form, the CDR3 reads TGTGCCAGCAGGACAAGCTCAGGGGGTCATCAGCCCCAGCATTTT.

At least ten counts were recorded for this clonotype. The chain has TRBV28 and TRBJ2-1, with D perhaps TRBD2 (7 bases). Trimming removed 7 bases from V and 8 bases from J, with 24 bases in between. Germline V gene sequence: CDR1 MDHEN, CDR2 SYDVKM. The CDR3 totals 16 residues. This CDR3 is CASTDWGGPYFHEQFF. The CDR3 DNA reads as TGTGCCAGCACCGACTGGGGGGGCCCATATTTCCATGAGCAGTTCTTC.

This clonotype was seen only a few times. This sequence joins TRBV9 and TRBJ2-1; no firm D call. Germline values: CDR1 SGDLS, CDR2 YYNGEE. V lost 2 bases and J lost 1, with 10 bases in between. This CDR3 contains 15 residues. In DNA form, the CDR3 reads TGTGCCAGCAGCGTGAGAGGTGAGTCCTACAATGAGCAGTTCTTC. As protein: CASSVRGESYNEQFF.

This rearrangement joins TRBV4-2 to TRBJ1-5; D not certain. Trimming stripped 3 bases from V and 3 bases from J, with 9 bases between. CDR3 length equals 14 residues. Germline values: CDR1 LGHNA, CDR2 YNFKEQ. The CDR3 sequence is CASSHDSYNQPQHF. Written as DNA, the CDR3 is TGTGCCAGCAGCCACGACTCCTACAATCAGCCCCAGCATTTT.

This clonotype was seen a handful of times. The rearrangement uses TRBV20-1 and TRBJ2-7, with a tentative D call TRBD1 (5 bases). CDR3 length: 14 residues. V lost 1 base to trimming and J lost 3 bases, with 13 bases between them. Germline V CDR1 and CDR2: DFQATT, SNEGSKA (reference sequence). The CDR3 nucleotides read TGCAGTGCTAGAGTCCCAGGGATCGGCTACGAGCAGTACTTC. Its translation: CSARVPGIGYEQYF.

CDR3: CATSDLDTQYF. CDR3 sequence (DNA): TGTGCCACCAGTGATTTGGATACGCAGTATTTT. V is TRBV24-1 and J is TRBJ2-3; no clear D. The CDR3 contains 11 residues. The ends were cut back, 0 bases at V and 6 bases at J, with 0 bases in the middle. Germline CDR1 KGHDR, CDR2 SFDVKD.

This sequence joins TRBV4-3 and TRBJ2-7, with 8 bases identical to TRBD2. The trim removed 0 bases at V and 3 bases at J, leaving 7 bases unmatched. From germline, CDR1 is LGHNA and CDR2 YSLEER. This CDR3 region has 16 residues. The CDR3 region is CASSQDLLADRYEQYF. In DNA form, the CDR3 reads TGCGCCAGCAGCCAAGATTTACTAGCGGATCGCTACGAGCAGTACTTC.

In its sample, this clonotype was seen a few times. The V call is TRBV28, the J call TRBJ2-6, with a possible D match to TRBD2 (5 bases). This CDR3 has 15 residues. From germline, CDR1 is MDHEN and CDR2 SYDVKM. Trimming shortened V by 3 bases and J by 2 bases, and 8 bases separated the two germline ends. This chain's CDR3 is CASSFRGAGANVLTF. The CDR3 nucleotides read TGTGCCAGCAGTTTTCGGGGAGCTGGGGCCAACGTCCTGACTTTC.

This clonotype came up many times. The chain carries TRBV11-2 and TRBJ2-5, with D possibly being TRBD1 or TRBD2 (5 bases each). The CDR3 is 13 amino acids. V lost 1 base, J lost 4 bases, and 7 bases lay in between. Germline V lookup: CDR1 SGHAT, CDR2 FQNNGV. DNA of the CDR3: TGTGCCAGCAGCTTAGGGGGGTTAGAGACCCAGTACTTC. It translates to CASSLGGLETQYF.

This clonotype was seen repeatedly, ten times or more. This chain's CDR3 is CASSLNGGYTF. CDR3 DNA: TGTGCCAGCAGTTTGAACGGTGGCTACACCTTC. The chain carries TRBV12-3 or TRBV12-4 and TRBJ1-2, with D unclear. The germline V and J ends were trimmed by 3 bases and 7 bases, with 6 bases remaining between them. The CDR3 sequence is 11 residues long.

The chain links TRBV9 to TRBJ1-3; perhaps TRBD1 as D (5 bases). The CDR3 runs 16 residues. Germline CDR1 reads SGDLS; CDR2 reads YYNGEE. V lost 0 bases to trimming and J lost 3 bases, with 13 bases between them. The CDR3 sequence is CASSVGSRQGGNTIYF. CDR3 sequence (DNA): TGTGCCAGCAGCGTAGGCTCTCGGCAGGGTGGAAACACCATATATTTT.

The rearrangement joins TRBV7-2 to TRBJ2-5; 11 nucleotides match TRBD2. The germline gives CDR1 SGHTA, CDR2 FQGNSA. The CDR3 totals 16 residues. The J segment lost 5 bases and the V segment lost 1 base, leaving 6 bases of the junction unmatched. The DNA for the CDR3 is TGTGCCAGCAGCTTAGAGTTAGCGGGGGGGCCGGAGACCCAGTACTTC. Protein: CASSLELAGGPETQYF.

This sequence joins TRBV7-2 and TRBJ1-5; D not resolved. Trimming removed 1 base from V and 0 bases from J, with 10 bases in between. Germline V gene data show CDR1 as SGHTA and CDR2 as FQGNSA. The CDR3 is 16 residues long. The CDR3 loop reads CASSLGYGTSNQPQHF. DNA for the CDR3: TGTGCCAGCAGCTTAGGTTACGGCACTAGCAATCAGCCCCAGCATTTT.

As concerns this clonotype: The junction and the germline gene differ at one end; a read error may be behind it. The gene calls are TRBV7-7 and TRBJ2-5, with TRBD1 matching 8 bases. CDR3 length equals 15 residues. Germline assignment: CDR1 SSHAT and CDR2 FNYEAQ (reference sequence). The CDR3 sequence: CASSLGTGTGETQYF. CDR3 bases: TGTGCTAGCAGCTTAGGCACCGGGACAGGAGAGACCCAGTACTTC.

The rearrangement uses TRBV7-2 and TRBJ1-1; D is undetermined. This CDR3 spans 13 amino acids. Germline V gene sequence: CDR1 SGHTA, CDR2 FQGNSA. The V and J ends lost 3 bases and 7 bases respectively, with 12 bases between them. CDR3 region: CASSFGVGVEAFF. The CDR3, as DNA: TGTGCCAGCAGCTTCGGGGTTGGGGTTGAAGCTTTCTTT.

This clonotype was detected ten times or more. This chain uses TRBV29-1 with TRBJ1-1; the D gene is possibly TRBD1 (6 bases). The CDR3 spans 13 residues. Trimming removed 4 bases from V and 5 bases from J, with 14 bases in between. Per germline, CDR1 SQVTM and CDR2 ANQGSEA. The CDR3 loop reads CSVAGQLRTEAFF. CDR3 nucleotide sequence: TGCAGCGTTGCAGGACAGCTGAGAACTGAAGCTTTCTTT.

This clonotype has a count of ten or more. J is TRBJ2-7 and V is TRBV9; a weak D match, TRBD1 (5 bases). V gave up 4 bases and J gave up 5 bases, with 10 bases separating them. The CDR3 is 12 residues long. Germline lookup yields CDR1 SGDLS and CDR2 YYNGEE. The CDR3 region is CASSLLGDEQYF. The DNA for the CDR3 is TGTGCCAGCAGCCTGCTAGGGGACGAGCAGTACTTC. The full variable domain, rest sourced from reference TRBV9 and TRBJ2-7, is DSGVTQTPKHLITATGQRVTLRCSPRSGDLSVYWYQQSLDQGLQFLIQYYNGEERAKGNILERFSAQQFPDLHSELNLSSLELGDSALYFCASSLLGDEQYFGPGTRLTVT.

This clonotype occurred many times. This chain uses TRBV29-1 with TRBJ2-5, with D hard to call. The germline gives CDR1 SQVTM, CDR2 ANQGSEA. Trimming cost V 4 bases and J 3 bases, with 3 bases left between them. CDR3 length: 10 amino acids. This chain's CDR3 is CSVAKETQYF. The CDR3 bases are TGCAGCGTTGCAAAAGAGACCCAGTACTTC.

The genes are TRBV20-1 and TRBJ2-1; TRBD1 matches at 7 bases. CDR3 size: 16 residues. The V gene end was trimmed by 0 bases and the J gene end by 0 bases; junction bases not matched to a gene: 5. Germline lookup yields CDR1 DFQATT and CDR2 SNEGSKA (reference sequence). Here the CDR3 DNA reads TGCAGTGCTAGAGACTGGGACAGATTCTCCTACAATGAGCAGTTCTTC. Its protein product is CSARDWDRFSYNEQFF.

V is TRBV20-1 and J is TRBJ1-1; D remains unclear. The CDR3 is made up of 14 amino acids. Trimming left V 1 base short and J 5 bases short, with 14 bases between. CDR1 DFQATT and CDR2 SNEGSKA come from the germline V gene (reference sequence). The CDR3 reads CSARGTSGGTEAFF. DNA for the CDR3: TGCAGTGCTAGAGGAACCTCGGGCGGAACTGAAGCTTTCTTT.

Only a few counts were recorded for this clonotype. J is TRBJ2-3 and V is TRBV28; D is ambiguous. The germline V gene encodes CDR1 MDHEN and CDR2 SYDVKM. The CDR3 contains 15 residues. Trimming took 2 bases from V and 0 from J, leaving 9 bases between them. Written as DNA, the CDR3 is TGTGCCAGCAGTTTACGCCCAACTAGCACAGATACGCAGTATTTT. This codes for CASSLRPTSTDTQYF.